This T cell receptor beta chain originates from a study of CD8 T cells in Susac syndrome. cDNA came from about 0.5 to 1 ug RNA primed by random hexamers. It was immunoSEQ multiplex PCR that amplified TCR beta CDR3 across 54 Vbeta and 13 Jbeta. TCRdb used MiXCR to reprocess the immunoSEQ multiplex PCR reads, holding one entry per CDR3 protein. Among around 130,000 distinct CDR3 sequences listed, approximately 95% were seen once. The sequenced target, TCR beta, came from blood CD8+ and CD4+ T cells. Through negative isolation, CD4+ and CD8+ T cells were obtained, while TEMRA cells were enriched using FACS. Concerning this clonotype: Its antigen remains unidentified.

The V and J ends lost 5 bases and 5 bases, in that order; junction bases with no gene match: 3. This CDR3 is built from 13 residues. CDR1 is SNHLY, CDR2 FYNNEI, per germline. Study-wide points: TCR sequencing and HLA analysis covered a relatively small number of individuals.

The V gene is TRBV2, the J gene TRBJ2-5; 9 bases match TRBD1. The receptor was isolated from a human donor with multiple sclerosis. The sequencing sample was made of CD4+ T cells from PBMCs. This chain's CDR3 is CASSPTGGETQYF. CDR3 bases: TGTGCCAGCAGTCCGACAGGGGGGGAGACCCAGTACTTC.